One sample yielded the 29 T cell receptor beta chains listed below, sequenced in a study of blood T cell repertoires in COVID-19. Libraries were prepared by immunoSEQ multiplex PCR; TCRdb keeps only in-frame clonotypes and omits some of them. Of 150,000 to 200,000 clones listed, around 79% are singletons. Sample: peripheral blood. The receptors were gathered from a woman between 40 and 50 years old with COVID-19, enrolled during active disease.

The V gene is TRBV20-1, the J gene TRBJ2-7, with a tentative D call TRBD1 (6 bases). Trimming took 3 bases from V and 2 from J, leaving 11 bases between them. CDR1 and CDR2 from the germline V gene are DFQATT and SNEGSKA (reference sequence). CDR3 length equals 13 residues. The CDR3 DNA is TGCAGTGCTAGTAAGGACAGTACCTACGAGCAGTACTTC. Translated, it gives CSASKDSTYEQYF.

The CDR3 DNA reads TGTGCCAGCAGGAGATGGCCCCCTGAGGGAATGAACACTGAAGCTTTCTTT. This codes for CASRRWPPEGMNTEAFF. This rearrangement joins TRBV7-9 to TRBJ1-1, with unresolved D. Per germline, CDR1 SEHNR and CDR2 FQNEAQ (reference sequence). V was trimmed by 6 bases and J by 0 bases, leaving 20 bases between them. CDR3 length equals 17 residues.

V is TRBV6-4 and J is TRBJ2-2, with 8 bases matching TRBD2. The V and J ends lost 10 bases and 0 bases, in that order; junction bases with no gene match: 4. Germline V gene sequence: CDR1 MRHNA, CDR2 SNTAGT. This CDR3 comprises 14 residues. In DNA, the CDR3 is TGTGCCACCCGCGGGGGGACGAACACCGGGGAGCTGTTTTTT. It codes for CATRGGTNTGELFF.

The chain uses TRBV11-2 and TRBJ1-2; 7 positions agree with TRBD1. The ends lost 5 bases at V and 6 bases at J; junction bases unmatched: 15. CDR3 length: 16 residues. CDR1 and CDR2 (germline): SGHAT, FQNNGV. The CDR3 here is CASSQRRPDRADGYTF. The CDR3 nucleotides read TGTGCCAGCAGCCAAAGGCGACCCGACAGGGCGGATGGCTACACCTTC.

This clone was counted a single time. The rearrangement uses TRBV5-1 and TRBJ1-2; D unclear. Per the germline V gene, CDR1 is SGHRS and CDR2 is YFSETQ. V was clipped by 0 bases and J by 7 bases, with 10 bases between them. CDR3 length: 13 residues. In nucleotides, the CDR3 is TGCGCCAGCAGCTTGGTGGTCTCCGGTGGCTACACCTTC. The encoded protein is CASSLVVSGGYTF.

The chain uses TRBV5-1 and TRBJ2-7; D unclear. The length of the CDR3 is 14 residues. The V end lost 5 bases, the J end lost 0 bases, and 12 bases lay between the germline ends. Germline CDR1 reads SGHRS; CDR2 reads YFSETQ. The CDR3 DNA is TGCGCCAGCAGTTCGACACCGAGCTCCTACGAGCAGTACTTC. Its translation: CASSSTPSSYEQYF.

The chain employs TRBV7-7 and TRBJ2-5, with TRBD1 matching 8 bases. CDR3 length: 14 residues. V lost 1 base to trimming and J lost 5 bases; unmatched junction nucleotides: 3. Germline V gene data show CDR1 as SSHAT and CDR2 as FNYEAQ (reference sequence). The CDR3: CASSLDSGGETQYF. In DNA, the CDR3 is TGTGCCAGCAGCTTAGACTCAGGGGGCGAGACCCAGTACTTC.

This chain links TRBV10-1 with TRBJ2-1; possibly TRBD2 for D (6 bases). This CDR3 spans 13 amino acids. Germline V gene lookup returns CDR1 WNHNN and CDR2 SYGVQD (reference sequence). V was trimmed by 8 bases and J by 7 bases, leaving 15 bases between them. DNA for the CDR3: TGCGCCAGCTCCCCGGGAGTGGTTAATGAGCAGTTCTTC. Translated, it gives CASSPGVVNEQFF.

This clone turned up a few times. The genes are TRBV5-6 and TRBJ1-1; 8 bases fit TRBD1. J gave up 1 base and V 3 bases, and 5 bases lay outside the gene matches. Germline V CDR1 and CDR2: SGHDT, YYEEEE. The CDR3 has 15 residues. CDR3: CASSSLGTGNTEAFF. Here the CDR3 DNA reads TGTGCCAGCAGCTCATTAGGGACAGGGAACACTGAAGCTTTCTTT.

The rearrangement uses TRBV19 and TRBJ1-5, with TRBD1 matching over 7 bases. Germline loops: CDR1 LNHDA, CDR2 SQIVND (reference sequence). Trimming cost V 5 bases and J 7 bases; bases outside gene matches: 8. This CDR3 is built from 14 residues. CDR3 nucleotide sequence: TGTGCCAGTAGTCGCAGGGGGTTGAGCCAGCCCCAGCATTTT. Translation gives CASSRRGLSQPQHF.

For the CDR3, the DNA is TGCAGCGTTGGGCTACAGGGGGCCGTTGGCTACACCTTC. Amino acids: CSVGLQGAVGYTF. The V call is TRBV29-1, the J call TRBJ1-2; 9 bases line up with TRBD1. CDR1 and CDR2 (germline): SQVTM, ANQGSEA. The CDR3 spans 13 residues. V dropped 4 bases and J dropped 7; count of bases not matched to a gene: 7. Supplemented by reference TRBV29-1 and TRBJ1-2, the full variable domain reads SAVISQKPSRDICQRGTSLTIQCQVDSQVTMMFWYRQQPGQSLTLIATANQGSEATYESGFVIDKFPISRPNLTFSTLTVSNMSPEDSSIYLCSVGLQGAVGYTFGSGTRLTVV.

This chain links TRBV14 with TRBJ1-2; D ambiguous. Trimming cost V 8 bases and J 4 bases, with 17 bases left between them. The germline V gene encodes CDR1 SGHDN and CDR2 FVKESK. The CDR3 sequence is 14 residues long. CDR3 coding DNA: TGTGCCAGCCGCGGGAAATCCCAACTCTATGGCTACACCTTC. Its protein product is CASRGKSQLYGYTF.

This clone appeared a few times. The V and J genes are TRBV4-1 and TRBJ1-2; D gene uncertain. Germline values: CDR1 MGHRA, CDR2 YSYEKL. The CDR3 is 12 amino acids. Trimming shortened V by 1 base and J by 8 bases, and 8 bases separated the two germline ends. CDR3 DNA sequence: TGCGCCAGCAGCCAAGGGTCAGTCGGCTACACCTTC. Amino acids: CASSQGSVGYTF.

CDR3 sequence reads: CASLQSWGIYEQYF. The CDR3, as DNA: TGTGCCAGCCTCCAATCTTGGGGCATCTACGAGCAGTACTTC. This sequence joins TRBV28 and TRBJ2-7; D is perhaps TRBD1 (5 bases). The V end lost 8 bases, the J end lost 3 bases, and 17 bases lay between the germline ends. CDR3 size: 14 residues. Germline V gene data show CDR1 as MDHEN and CDR2 as SYDVKM.

This clone was recorded once. The chain links TRBV7-9 to TRBJ2-3, with 10 bases identical to TRBD2. Germline lookup yields CDR1 SEHNR and CDR2 FQNEAQ (reference sequence). The length of the CDR3 is 16 residues. V was pared by 6 bases and J by 0 bases, with 6 bases of the junction left unmatched. CDR3 coding DNA: TGTGCCAGCAGGACTAGCGGGCCTCCTAGCACAGATACGCAGTATTTT. Residues: CASRTSGPPSTDTQYF.

This rearrangement joins TRBV27 to TRBJ2-3, with 9 bases matching TRBD1. With 4 bases clipped from V and 4 bases from J, the junction kept 9 bases outside the gene matches. The CDR3 contains 16 residues. Germline values: CDR1 MNHEY, CDR2 SMNVEV (reference sequence). CDR3 residues: CASSWGQGPAADTQYF. The CDR3 nucleotides are TGTGCCAGCAGTTGGGGACAGGGTCCGGCGGCAGATACGCAGTATTTT.

The rearrangement links TRBV7-3 to TRBJ1-3; D unresolved. Germline V gene data show CDR1 as SGHTA and CDR2 as FQGTGA. Between the trimmed V and J ends, which lost 9 bases and 2 bases, there was a span of 11 bases. The CDR3 sequence is 13 residues long. CDR3 DNA: TGTGCCAGTTCCGGAGATACTGGAAACACCATATATTTT. This sequence encodes CASSGDTGNTIYF.

The chain employs TRBV24-1 and TRBJ2-2, with 11 positions matching TRBD2. V lost 5 bases to trimming and J lost 3 bases; unmatched junction nucleotides: 10. CDR3 length equals 18 residues. Germline values: CDR1 KGHDR, CDR2 SFDVKD. CDR3 DNA sequence: TGTGCCACCAGTGGGTTGACTAGCGGGGTCGGGGACACCGGGGAGCTGTTTTTT. Protein: CATSGLTSGVGDTGELFF.

The chain couples TRBV30 to TRBJ1-2; no firm D call. V lost 4 bases and J lost 6, with 15 bases in between. Per germline, CDR1 GTSNPN and CDR2 SVGIG (reference sequence). This CDR3 is 13 amino acids long. The CDR3 DNA reads TGTGCCTGGATCTCCACAGTCAAAGATGGCTACACCTTC. It yields the protein CAWISTVKDGYTF.

The chain has TRBV5-1 and TRBJ2-3; D unresolved. The V end was cut by 4 bases, the J end by 4 bases, with 10 bases between. This CDR3 region has 13 residues. From germline, CDR1 is SGHRS and CDR2 YFSETQ. The CDR3 here is CASSPGQADTQYF. The CDR3 coding sequence is TGCGCCAGCAGCCCTGGGCAGGCAGATACGCAGTATTTT. The full variable domain, in which reference TRBV5-1 and TRBJ2-3 provide the parts outside the CDR3, is KAGVTQTPRYLIKTRGQQVTLSCSPISGHRSVSWYQQTPGQGLQFLFEYFSETQRNKGNFPGRFSGRQFSNSRSEMNVSTLELGDSALYLCASSPGQADTQYFGPGTRLTVL.

The chain joins TRBV14 to TRBJ2-1, with 14 bases lining up with TRBD2. The ends lost 3 bases at V and 7 bases at J; junction bases unmatched: 11. The germline gives CDR1 SGHDN, CDR2 FVKESK. The CDR3 is 18 amino acids. CDR3 coding DNA: TGTGCCAGCAGCCACCGACGGGGACTAGCGGGAGCGTGGAATGAGCAGTTCTTC. It is translated as CASSHRRGLAGAWNEQFF.

This clone was seen just once. The chain links TRBV7-2 to TRBJ2-5, with D maybe TRBD1 (5 bases). Trimming took 4 bases from V and 1 from J, leaving 13 bases between them. Germline CDR1 reads SGHTA; CDR2 reads FQGNSA. This CDR3 contains 15 residues. Here the CDR3 reads CASSSASGSQETQYF. In nucleotides, the CDR3 is TGTGCCAGCAGCTCGGCGTCAGGGTCCCAAGAGACCCAGTACTTC.

The rearrangement links TRBV12-2 to TRBJ1-2; the listed D gene, TRBD1, was not tested against the DNA. TRBV12-2 is listed as a pseudogene. The CDR3 extends over 16 amino acids. CDR3 coding DNA: TGTGCAAGTCGCTTAACCTCCGGACAGCCGAACTATGGCTACACCTTC. It is translated as CASRLTSGQPNYGYTF.

This chain uses TRBV5-4 with TRBJ2-2, with 8 nucleotides matching TRBD2. Germline values: CDR1 SGHNT, CDR2 YYREEE (reference sequence). The length of the CDR3 is 15 residues. Losses at the gene ends were 9 bases for V and 5 bases for J; bases not matched to a gene: 12. Here the CDR3 reads CATTPSGGPTGELFF. The CDR3, as DNA: TGTGCCACCACTCCCAGCGGGGGTCCAACCGGGGAGCTGTTTTTT. The full variable domain, in which reference TRBV5-4 and TRBJ2-2 provide the parts outside the CDR3, is ETGVTQSPTHLIKTRGQQVTLRCSSQSGHNTVSWYQQALGQGPQFIFQYYREEENGRGNFPPRFSGLQFPNYSSELNVNALELDDSALYLCATTPSGGPTGELFFGEGSRLTVL.

The chain links TRBV18 to TRBJ1-5; 8 bases match TRBD1. The trim removed 3 bases at V and 8 bases at J, leaving 9 bases unmatched. The germline V gene encodes CDR1 KGHSH and CDR2 LQKENI. The CDR3 runs 15 residues. CDR3 protein: CASSPRTGQAEPQHF. CDR3 DNA sequence: TGTGCCAGCTCACCCAGGACAGGGCAGGCAGAGCCCCAGCATTTT.

The V gene is TRBV18, the J gene TRBJ1-3; the D gene is possibly TRBD1 (6 bases). There are 16 residues in the CDR3. Per the germline V gene, CDR1 is KGHSH and CDR2 is LQKENI. Trimming took off 2 bases at V and 3 bases at J, with 14 bases between the two ends. The chain's CDR3 is CASSPRGTDVGNTIYF. The CDR3, as DNA: TGTGCCAGCTCACCAAGGGGGACGGATGTTGGAAACACCATATATTTT.

The V and J genes are TRBV2 and TRBJ1-3; the D is unclear. The germline V and J ends were trimmed by 3 bases and 9 bases, with 12 bases remaining between them. This CDR3 is built from 13 residues. CDR1 and CDR2 from the germline V gene are SNHLY and FYNNEI. The CDR3 sequence: CASSDHSAPTIYF. The CDR3 nucleotides are TGTGCCAGCAGTGATCATAGCGCCCCCACCATATATTTT. Full variable domain (remainder filled in from reference TRBV2 and TRBJ1-3): EPEVTQTPSHQVTQMGQEVILRCVPISNHLYFYWYRQILGQKVEFLVSFYNNEISEKSEIFDDQFSVERPDGSNFTLKIRSTKLEDSAMYFCASSDHSAPTIYFGEGSWLTVV.

The chain recombines TRBV4-1 with TRBJ1-3, with 10 bases matching TRBD1. CDR1 is MGHRA, CDR2 YSYEKL, per germline. This CDR3 contains 15 residues. V lost 4 bases and J lost 7; bases outside the gene matches: 7. CDR3 residues: CASSLGQGGVNTIYF. CDR3 DNA: TGCGCCAGCAGCCTAGGACAGGGGGGGGTCAACACCATATATTTT.

The J gene is TRBJ2-2, the V gene TRBV11-3; tentatively, D is TRBD2 (5 bases). In germline, CDR1 is SGHNT, CDR2 YENEEA. V was trimmed by 4 bases and J by 7 bases, leaving 10 bases between them. This CDR3 contains 13 residues. CDR3 bases: TGTGCCAGCAGCTGGCGGGTGGGCGGGGAGCTGTTTTTT. The encoded protein is CASSWRVGGELFF.